This TCR beta chain was documented in a study of CD8 T cells in Susac syndrome. RNA was extracted with the RNeasy kit, and a quantity of roughly 0.5 to 1 ug was reverse transcribed using random hexamers. Across 54 Vbeta and 13 Jbeta, immunoSEQ multiplex PCR amplified TCR beta CDR3. Using its own MiXCR run on the immunoSEQ multiplex PCR reads, TCRdb lists one record per CDR3 protein. Altogether approximately 25,000 distinct CDR3 sequences are present, around 95% being singletons, with the ten largest covering 0.55% to 0.7%. The CDR3 has 11 residues. Germline CDR1 is SGDLS and CDR2 is YYNGEE. V lost 7 bases, J lost 2 bases, and 6 bases lay in between.

This sequence joins TRBV9 and TRBJ1-2, with D tentatively TRBD1 (5 bases). The receptor was derived from a human donor with Susac syndrome. The sample consisted of CD8+ T cells from PBMCs. CDR3 protein: CASGQNYGYTF. The CDR3 coding sequence is TGTGCCAGCGGACAAAACTATGGCTACACCTTC.